The source of this TCR beta chain is a study of T cell responses to AZD1222 COVID-19 vaccine. This clone has more than one count but fewer than ten. The antigen remains undetermined. Study-wide points: Among AZD1222 vaccinees, only 5 to 7 were seropositive at baseline.

TCRdb's table, derived via immunoSEQ multiplex PCR, lists solely in-frame clones and lacks some. In the table there are about 130,000 clones, around nine tenths of which are singletons. The CDR3 consists of 15 residues. From germline, CDR1 is SGHTA and CDR2 FQGNSA. V shed 10 bases and J shed 4 bases, with 19 bases lying between them. The sample consisted of peripheral blood, taken on day 0 of AZD1222 vaccination. This chain links TRBV7-2 with TRBJ2-2, with D perhaps assigned TRBD1 or TRBD2 (5 bases each). The receptor's source is an adult in good health. The chain's CDR3 is CATRSGTLTTGELFF. The CDR3 DNA follows: TGTGCCACCCGATCCGGGACCCTTACCACCGGGGAGCTGTTTTTT.